Presented here are 2 T cell receptor beta chains from one specimen sequenced in a study of blood T cell repertoires in COVID-19. Profiled with immunoSEQ multiplex PCR; TCRdb holds only in-frame clones, not every one. The sample has just over 300,000 clones, about nine tenths seen once. Sequencing was carried out using peripheral blood. The source of these receptors is a woman in her thirties with COVID-19, enrolled during active disease.

The chain combines TRBV28 with TRBJ1-4; 8 nucleotides match TRBD1. V gave up 2 bases and J gave up 8 bases; unmatched junction bases: 10. CDR3 length: 16 residues. Looked up from germline, CDR1 is MDHEN and CDR2 is SYDVKM. This chain's CDR3 is CASSLNDRGGTEKLFF. Here the CDR3 DNA reads TGTGCCAGCAGTTTAAACGACAGGGGCGGTACGGAAAAACTGTTTTTT.

A note on this clone: Additional DNA sequences in this sample encode the identical CDR3. The V call is TRBV3-1 (or the pseudogene TRBV3-2), the J call TRBJ1-1, with D hard to call. V was pared by 1 base and J by 4 bases, with 7 bases between. The CDR3 totals 13 residues. Per the germline V gene, CDR1 is LGHDT and CDR2 is YNNKEL (reference sequence). The CDR3 here is CASSQGGRTEAFF. CDR3 nucleotides: TGTGCCAGCAGCCAAGGTGGCCGCACTGAAGCTTTCTTT.